Given below is one T cell receptor (beta chain) in context. The antigen is not known. The CDR3 consists of 15 residues. Germline CDR1 reads SGHTA; CDR2 reads FQGTGA. The junction had 9 bases not matched to a gene; V was cut back by 1 base and J by 7 bases. Authors of the study amplified TCR beta CDR3 regions from RNA transcripts. The HTBI primer set drove a first-round RT-PCR of the TCR CDR3. MiXCR, run by TCRdb on the multiplex PCR reads, gives a single entry per CDR3 protein. This sample yields 450,000 to 500,000 distinct CDR3 sequences, of which 20% to 25% are seen a single time; less than 65% belongs to the top ten. The data were obtained in a study of T cells in Graves' hyperthyroidism and ophthalmopathy. Notes on the study in general: Appearing also in blood were most of the thyroid clonotypes expanded above 0.001. The authors' 13 V-J model separated ophthalmopathy from stable hyperthyroidism.

Sequencing was carried out using blood. V usage is TRBV7-3 and J usage is TRBJ2-5, with 7 positions matching TRBD2. This clonotype was sampled from a woman aged 65 to 85 with Graves' ophthalmopathy. CDR3 region: CASSLSHTGRATQYF. In nucleotides, the CDR3 is TGTGCCAGCAGCTTAAGCCATACGGGGAGGGCGACCCAGTACTTC.